This is a list of T cell receptor beta chains from one sample in a study of blood T cell repertoires in COVID-19. Sequencing was performed with immunoSEQ multiplex PCR; in TCRdb, only in-frame clones are kept and a portion is missing. The sample yields 250,000 to 350,000 clones, under 90% seen once. Sequences were obtained from PBMCs or T cells enriched from blood (not recorded which). Receptor source: a young woman who had recovered from COVID-19. Both conserved end residues are part of each CDR3. Fields, in order: J gene, clone size, V gene, CDR3 protein. Clone sizes are given selectively: once, few, many, or a class where the clone is expanded.

j_call: TRBJ2-2; clone_size: -; v_call: TRBV6-5; cdr3_aa: CASGPDRSGELFF
j_call: TRBJ2-5; clone_size: -; v_call: TRBV9; cdr3_aa: CASSVAPTSVGFVETQYF
j_call: TRBJ1-1; clone_size: -; v_call: TRBV10-3; cdr3_aa: CASLGSEDVEAFF
j_call: TRBJ1-2; clone_size: -; v_call: TRBV18; cdr3_aa: CASSPRDTTADGYTF
j_call: TRBJ1-2; clone_size: -; v_call: TRBV7-9; cdr3_aa: CASSLAAVSDYGYTF
j_call: TRBJ2-2; clone_size: -; v_call: TRBV28; cdr3_aa: CASSLPGQGNTGELFF
j_call: TRBJ2-1; clone_size: many; v_call: TRBV29-1; cdr3_aa: CSVDTVLADINEQFF
j_call: TRBJ1-1; clone_size: once; v_call: TRBV7-3; cdr3_aa: CASSLMGTGTNTEAFF
j_call: TRBJ2-3; clone_size: -; v_call: TRBV5-1; cdr3_aa: CASGPGLASTDTQYF
j_call: TRBJ1-6; clone_size: once; v_call: TRBV5-1; cdr3_aa: CASSLGEGNAMGSPLHF
j_call: TRBJ2-2; clone_size: -; v_call: TRBV7-8; cdr3_aa: CASSPGQGSNTGELFF
j_call: TRBJ1-1; clone_size: -; v_call: TRBV6-6; cdr3_aa: CASRIDTNTEAFF
j_call: TRBJ2-1; clone_size: -; v_call: TRBV11-2; cdr3_aa: CASSLGLAGGQEEQFF
j_call: TRBJ1-1; clone_size: -; v_call: TRBV25-1; cdr3_aa: CASSGADMNTEAFF
j_call: TRBJ2-1; clone_size: -; v_call: TRBV28; cdr3_aa: CATLRLAWNEQFF
j_call: TRBJ1-1; clone_size: -; v_call: TRBV4-2; cdr3_aa: CASSQDVGRGAFF
j_call: TRBJ1-6; clone_size: -; v_call: TRBV5-4; cdr3_aa: CASSTGQGRSYNSPLHF
j_call: TRBJ2-2; clone_size: once; v_call: TRBV9; cdr3_aa: CASSGNRDRAQPGTGELFF
j_call: TRBJ1-1; clone_size: -; v_call: TRBV30; cdr3_aa: CAWSTERFTEAFF
j_call: TRBJ2-1; clone_size: -; v_call: TRBV15; cdr3_aa: CATSRVVPRNEQFF
j_call: TRBJ1-5; clone_size: -; v_call: TRBV5-1; cdr3_aa: CASSLPHTGVGNQPQHF
j_call: TRBJ2-5; clone_size: once; v_call: TRBV19; cdr3_aa: CASKLGQGYEETQYF